These 23 T cell receptor beta chains originate from one sample sequenced in a study of T-cell reconstitution after alpha-beta-depleted transplantation in children. Unique molecular identifiers were incorporated into the prepared TCRbeta library. One entry per CDR3 protein results from TCRdb running MiXCR on the PCR reads. The sample consists of fewer than 550,000 distinct CDR3 sequences, 11% of them appearing once. The input for sequencing was PBMCs, mostly from graft donor cells, taken 180 days after TCRalphabeta/CD19-depleted stem cell transplant. These receptors were obtained from a female patient younger than 10 who had a stem cell transplant for aplastic anemia, so the T cells may come from the graft donor.

This chain links TRBV12-3 or TRBV12-4 with TRBJ2-3; 12 bases line up with TRBD2. The CDR3 spans 17 residues. The junction had 10 bases not matched to a gene; V was cut back by 4 bases and J by 5 bases. CDR3: CASSSRASGRAKDTQYF. In DNA form, the CDR3 reads TGTGCCAGCAGTTCCCGGGCTAGCGGGAGGGCCAAAGATACGCAGTATTTT.

This clonotype was counted only a few times. The rearrangement joins TRBV18 to TRBJ2-5, with D perhaps matching TRBD2 (5 bases). V dropped 0 bases and J dropped 5 bases, with 10 bases sitting between them. The CDR3 spans 14 residues. Germline CDR1 KGHSH, CDR2 LQKENI. The CDR3 loop reads CASSPPMRRETQYF. The DNA of the CDR3 is TGTGCCAGCTCACCACCGATGCGGAGGGAGACCCAGTACTTC.

This clonotype was found a few times. CDR3 sequence: CASSFQGTIYEQYF. Written as DNA, the CDR3 is TGTGCCAGCAGTTTTCAGGGGACTATCTACGAGCAGTACTTC. This chain uses TRBV28 with TRBJ2-7, with a weak D call TRBD2 (7 bases). CDR3 size: 14 residues. V was pared by 3 bases and J by 3 bases, with 12 bases between. CDR1 is MDHEN, CDR2 SYDVKM, per germline.

The chain recombines TRBV4-2 with TRBJ2-5; 7 nucleotides match TRBD2. The CDR3 spans 18 residues. Per the germline V gene, CDR1 is LGHNA and CDR2 is YNFKEQ. The junction had 14 bases not matched to a gene; V was cut back by 0 bases and J by 4 bases. The CDR3 DNA reads TGTGCCAGCAGCCAAGATCGTCGCGGAGGCGGGAGCCCAGAGACCCAGTACTTC. Encoded protein: CASSQDRRGGGSPETQYF.

This clonotype has only a few counts. The rearrangement uses TRBV5-1 and TRBJ2-3; no definite D call. This CDR3 spans 16 amino acids. CDR1 is SGHRS and CDR2 is YFSETQ in the germline V gene. Trimming took off 3 bases at V and 1 base at J, with 15 bases between the two ends. CDR3 nucleotides: TGCGCCAGCAGCTCACCTACGGGTGCCCGCACAGATACGCAGTATTTT. This gives the protein CASSSPTGARTDTQYF. Based on the CDR3 plus reference TRBV5-1 and TRBJ2-3, the full variable domain is KAGVTQTPRYLIKTRGQQVTLSCSPISGHRSVSWYQQTPGQGLQFLFEYFSETQRNKGNFPGRFSGRQFSNSRSEMNVSTLELGDSALYLCASSSPTGARTDTQYFGPGTRLTVL.

This sequence joins TRBV12-3 or TRBV12-4 and TRBJ1-5; no definite D call. This CDR3 region has 12 residues. V lost 7 bases and J lost 6, with 10 bases in between. The CDR3 DNA sequence: TGTGCCAGCACCCTAGACACTCAGCCCCAGCATTTT. Protein sequence: CASTLDTQPQHF.

Ten or more counts support this clonotype. The V and J genes are TRBV28 and TRBJ2-7, with no clear D. The CDR3 is made up of 17 amino acids. The germline gives CDR1 MDHEN, CDR2 SYDVKM. The V end was cut by 2 bases, the J end by 4 bases, with 21 bases between. CDR3 protein: CASSLSRQFSTVYEQYF. CDR3 in DNA: TGTGCCAGCAGTTTAAGTCGGCAATTTAGCACGGTTTACGAGCAGTACTTC.

This clonotype was counted a few times. The genes are TRBV20-1 and TRBJ2-7, with 11 positions matching TRBD2. Germline CDR1 and CDR2: DFQATT and SNEGSKA (reference sequence). The V gene end was trimmed by 1 base and the J gene end by 3 bases; junction bases not matched to a gene: 5. CDR3 length equals 15 residues. CDR3 coding DNA: TGCAGTGCTAGAGCCACACTAGCGGGAGTCTACGAGCAGTACTTC. Translating it yields CSARATLAGVYEQYF.

This clonotype was counted between two and nine times. V gene TRBV9 combines with J gene TRBJ2-2; tentative D call: TRBD1 (6 bases). Germline-derived CDR1 and CDR2 are SGDLS and YYNGEE. The CDR3 extends over 16 amino acids. V lost 3 bases and J 5 bases, leaving 17 bases between the germline ends. The CDR3 loop reads CASSALQGPFTGELFF. CDR3 in DNA: TGTGCCAGCAGCGCCTTACAGGGACCCTTTACCGGGGAGCTGTTTTTT.

This clonotype turned up a few times. The chain joins TRBV15 to TRBJ2-5; TRBD2 matches at 13 bases. V shed 2 bases and J 1 base; nucleotides not matched to a gene: 13. The CDR3 runs to 20 residues. CDR1 is LNHNV, CDR2 YYDKDF, per germline (reference sequence). The CDR3 bases are TGTGCCACCAGCAGAACCTCCGGGACTAGCGGGATTATAGGCCAAGAGACCCAGTACTTC. It yields the protein CATSRTSGTSGIIGQETQYF.

The chain combines TRBV11-2 with TRBJ2-7, with TRBD1 identical over 8 bases. Losses at the gene ends were 0 bases for V and 0 bases for J; bases not matched to a gene: 7. CDR1 and CDR2 from the germline V gene are SGHAT and FQNNGV. CDR3 length: 17 residues. CDR3 in DNA: TGTGCCAGCAGCTTAGAGGTGCGACAGGGGATCTCCTACGAGCAGTACGTC. Encoded protein: CASSLEVRQGISYEQYV.

This chain uses TRBV25-1 with TRBJ2-3; 9 nucleotides agree with TRBD1. The germline gives CDR1 MGHDK, CDR2 SYGVNS. The CDR3 has 16 amino acids. Trimming took 4 bases from V and 3 from J; bases not matched to a gene: 8. CDR3 in amino acids: CASSAWTGVTTDTQYF. The CDR3 nucleotides are TGTGCCAGCAGTGCGTGGACAGGGGTGACGACAGATACGCAGTATTTT.

In its sample, this clonotype was seen many times. The V call is TRBV7-2, the J call TRBJ2-3; 9 nucleotides line up with TRBD1. Germline V gives CDR1 SGHTA, CDR2 FQGNSA. The length of the CDR3 is 15 residues. V lost 4 bases and J lost 1; bases outside the gene matches: 3. CDR3 nucleotide sequence: TGTGCCAGCAGCTCCCGGGACAGGGGCACAGATACGCAGTATTTT. This gives the protein CASSSRDRGTDTQYF.

This clonotype was seen a few times. This chain links TRBV20-1 with TRBJ2-5; 7 bases align to TRBD2. V shed 3 bases and J 0 bases; nucleotides not matched to a gene: 7. Germline loops: CDR1 DFQATT, CDR2 SNEGSKA (reference sequence). CDR3 length: 15 amino acids. This chain's CDR3 is CSASPSGPYQETQYF. In nucleotides, the CDR3 is TGCAGTGCTAGCCCTAGCGGTCCGTACCAAGAGACCCAGTACTTC.

This clonotype was seen only a few times. V gene TRBV4-1 combines with J gene TRBJ1-1; 7 positions match TRBD1. This CDR3 is built from 20 residues. V shed 4 bases, J shed 9 bases, and the junction held 29 bases outside the gene matches. Per the germline V gene, CDR1 is MGHRA and CDR2 is YSYEKL. CDR3 in DNA: TGCGCCAGCAGCCCTAACCTAAGGGGGTTGACAGGGTCGGTCTATGAGCAAGCTTTCTTT. Translating gives CASSPNLRGLTGSVYEQAFF.

The sample holds a few counts of this clonotype. The rearrangement uses TRBV25-1 and TRBJ1-3; D is undetermined. This CDR3 region has 17 residues. CDR1 is MGHDK, CDR2 SYGVNS, per germline. Trimming removed 6 bases from V and 0 bases from J, with 18 bases in between. The CDR3: CASRGLGATPSGNTIYF. DNA of the CDR3: TGTGCCAGCAGGGGCCTGGGAGCAACCCCCTCTGGAAACACCATATATTTT.

In its sample, this clonotype was seen a few times. The chain couples TRBV28 to TRBJ2-7; D is uncertain. Germline CDR1 is MDHEN and CDR2 is SYDVKM. This CDR3 comprises 14 residues. Deletions cut 2 bases from V and 6 bases from J, with 14 bases between. This chain's CDR3 is CASSLDKPRFEQYF. The CDR3 bases are TGTGCCAGCAGTTTAGACAAGCCCCGATTCGAGCAGTACTTC.

This clonotype was seen a few times. V usage is TRBV4-2 and J usage is TRBJ2-5; 7 nucleotides agree with TRBD1. V shed 0 bases, J shed 2 bases, and the junction held 9 bases outside the gene matches. Germline V gives CDR1 LGHNA, CDR2 YNFKEQ. CDR3 length equals 17 residues. CDR3 in amino acids: CASSQEEKGTEQETQYF. In DNA, the CDR3 is TGTGCCAGCAGCCAAGAAGAGAAAGGGACAGAACAAGAGACCCAGTACTTC.

The CDR3 DNA reads TGTGCCAGTCAGAACGGCAGGCGGCCCTCTGGAAACACCATATATTTT. Translating it yields CASQNGRRPSGNTIYF. This rearrangement joins TRBV6-1 to TRBJ1-3; D call uncertain. Between the trimmed V and J ends, which lost 9 bases and 0 bases, there was a span of 18 bases. Germline-derived CDR1 and CDR2 are MNHNS and SASEGT. The CDR3 covers 16 residues.

The CDR3, as DNA: TGTGCCATCAGGGCCACTCAGGGGACCTACGAGCAGTACTTC. This encodes CAIRATQGTYEQYF. The chain joins TRBV10-3 to TRBJ2-7, with a tentative D call TRBD1 (6 bases). V was pared by 6 bases and J by 2 bases, with 14 bases between. CDR1 and CDR2 from the germline V gene are ENHRY and SYGVKD. This CDR3 region has 14 residues.

In its sample, this clonotype was seen many times. This chain uses TRBV12-3 or TRBV12-4 with TRBJ2-1; 11 nucleotides line up with TRBD2. CDR3 length equals 17 residues. The V and J ends lost 4 bases and 0 bases, in that order; junction bases with no gene match: 5. CDR3 protein: CASSSRTSGYSYNEQFF. CDR3 nucleotides: TGTGCCAGCAGTTCCCGGACTAGCGGGTACTCCTACAATGAGCAGTTCTTC.

This clonotype came up a few times. The V gene is TRBV28, the J gene TRBJ1-5; D is ambiguous. The germline V and J ends were trimmed by 3 bases and 7 bases, with 13 bases remaining between them. This CDR3 contains 14 residues. Germline values: CDR1 MDHEN, CDR2 SYDVKM. The CDR3 DNA reads as TGTGCCAGCAGTTTGGAGACTTTCCGGCAGCCCCAGCATTTT. Protein sequence: CASSLETFRQPQHF. Combining the CDR3 with reference TRBV28 and TRBJ1-5 gives the whole variable domain DVKVTQSSRYLVKRTGEKVFLECVQDMDHENMFWYRQDPGLGLRLIYFSYDVKMKEKGDIPEGYSVSREKKERFSLILESASTNQTSMYLCASSLETFRQPQHFGDGTRLSIL.

The rearrangement joins TRBV2 to TRBJ2-7; D remains unclear. Germline assignment: CDR1 SNHLY and CDR2 FYNNEI. The length of the CDR3 is 15 residues. The V and J ends lost 8 bases and 3 bases respectively, with 20 bases between them. CDR3 in DNA: TGTGCCAGCTGTCTCCGACGGAACACCTTCTACGAGCAGTACGTC. Protein product: CASCLRRNTFYEQYV.